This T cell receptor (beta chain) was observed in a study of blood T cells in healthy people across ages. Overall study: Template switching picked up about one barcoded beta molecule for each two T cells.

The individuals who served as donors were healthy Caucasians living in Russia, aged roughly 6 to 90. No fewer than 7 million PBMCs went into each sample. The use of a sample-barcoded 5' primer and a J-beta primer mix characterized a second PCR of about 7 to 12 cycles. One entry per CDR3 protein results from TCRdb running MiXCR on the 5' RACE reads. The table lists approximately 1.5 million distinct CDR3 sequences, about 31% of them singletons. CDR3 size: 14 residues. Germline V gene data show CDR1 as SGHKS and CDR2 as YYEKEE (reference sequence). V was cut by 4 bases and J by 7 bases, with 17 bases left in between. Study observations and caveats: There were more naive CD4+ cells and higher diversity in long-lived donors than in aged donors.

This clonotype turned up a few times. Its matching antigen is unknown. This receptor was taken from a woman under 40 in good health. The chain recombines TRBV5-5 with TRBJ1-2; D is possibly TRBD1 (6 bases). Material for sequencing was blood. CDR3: CASSLGRGESGYTF. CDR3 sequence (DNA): TGTGCCAGCAGCCTCGGAAGGGGGGAATCTGGCTACACCTTC.